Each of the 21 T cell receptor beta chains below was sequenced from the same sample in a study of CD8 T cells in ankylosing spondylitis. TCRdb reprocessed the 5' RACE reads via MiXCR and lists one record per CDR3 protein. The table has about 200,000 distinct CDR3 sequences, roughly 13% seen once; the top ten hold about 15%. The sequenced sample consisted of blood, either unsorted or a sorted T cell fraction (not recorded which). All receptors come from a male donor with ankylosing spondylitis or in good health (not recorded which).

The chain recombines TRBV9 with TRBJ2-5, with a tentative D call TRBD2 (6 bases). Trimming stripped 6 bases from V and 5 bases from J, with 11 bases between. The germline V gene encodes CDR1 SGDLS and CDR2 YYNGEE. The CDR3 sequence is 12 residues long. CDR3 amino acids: CASTDAGETQYF. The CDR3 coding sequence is TGTGCCAGCACGGACGCGGGGGAGACCCAGTACTTC.

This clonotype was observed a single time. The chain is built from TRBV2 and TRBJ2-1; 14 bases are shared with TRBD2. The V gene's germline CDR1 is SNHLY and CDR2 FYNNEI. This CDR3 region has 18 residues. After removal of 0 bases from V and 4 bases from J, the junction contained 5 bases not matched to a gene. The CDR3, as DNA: TGTGCCAGCAGTGAAGCGCTTCGACTAGCGGGAGGGTACAATGAGCAGTTCTTC. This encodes CASSEALRLAGGYNEQFF.

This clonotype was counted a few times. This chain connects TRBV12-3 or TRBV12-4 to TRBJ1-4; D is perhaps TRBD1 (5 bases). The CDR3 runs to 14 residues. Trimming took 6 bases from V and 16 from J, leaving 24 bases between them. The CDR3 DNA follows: TGTGCCAGCAGCTTAAGCCGCCCCGGGGACCCTTCGTTTTTT. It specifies CASSLSRPGDPSFF.

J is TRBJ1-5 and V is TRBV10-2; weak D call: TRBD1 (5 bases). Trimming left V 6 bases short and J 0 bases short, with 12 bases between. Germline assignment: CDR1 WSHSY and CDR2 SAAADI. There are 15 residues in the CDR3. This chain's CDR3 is CASREGPGSNQPQHF. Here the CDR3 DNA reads TGCGCCAGCAGGGAGGGGCCCGGTAGCAATCAGCCCCAGCATTTT.

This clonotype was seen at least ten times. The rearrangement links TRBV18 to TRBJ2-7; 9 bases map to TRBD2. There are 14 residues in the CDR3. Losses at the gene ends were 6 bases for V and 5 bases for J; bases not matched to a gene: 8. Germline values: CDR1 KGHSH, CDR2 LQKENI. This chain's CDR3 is CASSPGLAFHEQYF. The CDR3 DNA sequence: TGTGCCAGCTCTCCGGGACTAGCTTTCCACGAGCAGTACTTC.

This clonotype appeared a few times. The CDR3 DNA reads TGTGCCAGCAGCCAAGTAGGGACTAACACCGGGGAGCTGTTTTTT. It yields the protein CASSQVGTNTGELFF. The chain recombines TRBV4-2 with TRBJ2-2; D is possibly TRBD2 (6 bases). This CDR3 has 15 residues. The germline gives CDR1 LGHNA, CDR2 YNFKEQ. Deletions cut 1 base from V and 2 bases from J, with 8 bases between.

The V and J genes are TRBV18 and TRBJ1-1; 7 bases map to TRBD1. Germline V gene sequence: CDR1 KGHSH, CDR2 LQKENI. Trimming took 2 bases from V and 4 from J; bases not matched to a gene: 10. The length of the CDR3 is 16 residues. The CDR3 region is CASSPTSTGFSTEAFF. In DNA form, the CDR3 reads TGTGCCAGCTCACCAACCTCGACAGGGTTTAGCACTGAAGCTTTCTTT.

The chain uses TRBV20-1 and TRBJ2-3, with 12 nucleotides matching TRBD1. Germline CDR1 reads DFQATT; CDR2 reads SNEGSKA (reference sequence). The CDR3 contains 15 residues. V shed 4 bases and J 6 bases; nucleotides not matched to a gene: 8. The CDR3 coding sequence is TGCAGTGCTACAGACCGGGACAGGGGGCAGGATACGCAGTATTTT. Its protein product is CSATDRDRGQDTQYF.

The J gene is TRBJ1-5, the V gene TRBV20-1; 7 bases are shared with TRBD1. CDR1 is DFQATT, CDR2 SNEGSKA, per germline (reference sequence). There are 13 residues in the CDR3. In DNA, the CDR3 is TGCAGCTGGCAGGGGGTGGACAATCAGCCCCAGCATTTT. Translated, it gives CSWQGVDNQPQHF.

CDR3 protein: CASSWTGDGQYF. The CDR3 DNA sequence: TGTGCCAGCAGCTGGACGGGCGACGGGCAGTACTTC. The genes are TRBV7-9 and TRBJ2-7; D gene unclear. Germline V gene data show CDR1 as SEHNR and CDR2 as FQNEAQ (reference sequence). With 4 bases removed from V and 9 bases from J, the gap between germline ends came to 13 bases. This CDR3 spans 12 amino acids.

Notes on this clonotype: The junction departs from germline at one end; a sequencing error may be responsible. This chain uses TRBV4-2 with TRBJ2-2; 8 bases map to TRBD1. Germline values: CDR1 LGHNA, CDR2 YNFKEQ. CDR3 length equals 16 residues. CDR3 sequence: CASSHSGQGGTVELFF. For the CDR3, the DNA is TGTGCCAGCAGCCACTCCGGACAGGGAGGCACCGTGGAGCTGTTTTTT.

The CDR3 loop reads CASSQAGQGVDEQYF. As DNA, the CDR3 is TGTGCCAGCAGCCAAGCGGGACAGGGGGTTGACGAGCAGTACTTC. The chain has TRBV3-1 and TRBJ2-7, with 11 bases matching TRBD1. Germline values: CDR1 LGHDT, CDR2 YNNKEL (reference sequence). The CDR3 is made up of 15 amino acids. V lost 1 base and J lost 5; bases outside the gene matches: 4.

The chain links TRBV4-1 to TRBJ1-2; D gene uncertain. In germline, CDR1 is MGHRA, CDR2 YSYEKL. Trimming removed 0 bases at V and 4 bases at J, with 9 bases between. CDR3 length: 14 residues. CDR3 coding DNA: TGCGCCAGCAGCCAAGATAAAGGGATCTATGGCTACACCTTC. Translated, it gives CASSQDKGIYGYTF.

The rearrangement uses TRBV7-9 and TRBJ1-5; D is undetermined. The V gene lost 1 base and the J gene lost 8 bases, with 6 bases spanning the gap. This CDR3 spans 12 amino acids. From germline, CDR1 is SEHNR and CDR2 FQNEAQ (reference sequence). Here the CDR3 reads CASSLDREPQHF. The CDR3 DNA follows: TGTGCCAGCAGCTTAGATAGGGAGCCCCAGCATTTT.

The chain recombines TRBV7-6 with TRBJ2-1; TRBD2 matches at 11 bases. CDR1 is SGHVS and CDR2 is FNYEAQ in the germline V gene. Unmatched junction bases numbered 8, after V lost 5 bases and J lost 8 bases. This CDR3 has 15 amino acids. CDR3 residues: CASSHPLAGDDEQFF. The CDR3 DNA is TGTGCCAGCAGCCATCCACTAGCGGGGGATGATGAGCAGTTCTTC.

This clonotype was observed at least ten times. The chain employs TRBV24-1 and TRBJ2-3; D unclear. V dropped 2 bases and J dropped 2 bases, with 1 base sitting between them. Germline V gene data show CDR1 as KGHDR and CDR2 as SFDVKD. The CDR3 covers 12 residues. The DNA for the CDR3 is TGTGCCACCAGTGATTCCACAGATACGCAGTATTTT. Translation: CATSDSTDTQYF.

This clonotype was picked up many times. The CDR3 loop reads CASSLSDPTWAKNIQYF. The CDR3 coding sequence is TGTGCCAGCAGCCTGTCCGACCCGACCTGGGCCAAAAACATTCAGTACTTC. This chain links TRBV3-1 with TRBJ2-4; D ambiguous. Germline assignment: CDR1 LGHDT and CDR2 YNNKEL (reference sequence). Trimming shortened V by 4 bases and J by 1 base, and 17 bases separated the two germline ends. The CDR3 spans 17 residues.

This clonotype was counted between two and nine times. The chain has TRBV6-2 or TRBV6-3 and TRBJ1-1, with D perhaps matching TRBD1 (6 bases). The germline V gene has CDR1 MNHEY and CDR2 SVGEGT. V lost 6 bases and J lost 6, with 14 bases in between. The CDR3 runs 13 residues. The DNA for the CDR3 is TGTGCCAGCAGGGAATTTGGACAGTCTGAAGCTTTCTTT. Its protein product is CASREFGQSEAFF.

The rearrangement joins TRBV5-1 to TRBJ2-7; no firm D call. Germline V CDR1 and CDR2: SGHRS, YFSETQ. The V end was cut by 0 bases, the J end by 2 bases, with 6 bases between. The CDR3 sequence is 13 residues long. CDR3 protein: CASSLDSPYEQYF. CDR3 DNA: TGCGCCAGCAGCTTGGACAGCCCCTACGAGCAGTACTTC.

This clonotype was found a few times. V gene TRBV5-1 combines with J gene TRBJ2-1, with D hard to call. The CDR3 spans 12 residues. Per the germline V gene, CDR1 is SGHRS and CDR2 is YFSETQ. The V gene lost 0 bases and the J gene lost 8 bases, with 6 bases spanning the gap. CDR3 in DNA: TGCGCCAGCAGCTTGGCCTCTGATGAGCAGTTCTTC. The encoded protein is CASSLASDEQFF. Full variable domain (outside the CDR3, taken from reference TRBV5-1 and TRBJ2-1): KAGVTQTPRYLIKTRGQQVTLSCSPISGHRSVSWYQQTPGQGLQFLFEYFSETQRNKGNFPGRFSGRQFSNSRSEMNVSTLELGDSALYLCASSLASDEQFFGPGTRLTVL.

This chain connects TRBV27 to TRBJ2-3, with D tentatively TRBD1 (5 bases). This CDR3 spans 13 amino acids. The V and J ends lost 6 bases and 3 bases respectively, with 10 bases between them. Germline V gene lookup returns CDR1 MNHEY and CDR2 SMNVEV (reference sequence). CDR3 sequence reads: CASRAGMTDTQYF. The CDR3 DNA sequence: TGTGCCAGCAGGGCAGGGATGACAGATACGCAGTATTTT.